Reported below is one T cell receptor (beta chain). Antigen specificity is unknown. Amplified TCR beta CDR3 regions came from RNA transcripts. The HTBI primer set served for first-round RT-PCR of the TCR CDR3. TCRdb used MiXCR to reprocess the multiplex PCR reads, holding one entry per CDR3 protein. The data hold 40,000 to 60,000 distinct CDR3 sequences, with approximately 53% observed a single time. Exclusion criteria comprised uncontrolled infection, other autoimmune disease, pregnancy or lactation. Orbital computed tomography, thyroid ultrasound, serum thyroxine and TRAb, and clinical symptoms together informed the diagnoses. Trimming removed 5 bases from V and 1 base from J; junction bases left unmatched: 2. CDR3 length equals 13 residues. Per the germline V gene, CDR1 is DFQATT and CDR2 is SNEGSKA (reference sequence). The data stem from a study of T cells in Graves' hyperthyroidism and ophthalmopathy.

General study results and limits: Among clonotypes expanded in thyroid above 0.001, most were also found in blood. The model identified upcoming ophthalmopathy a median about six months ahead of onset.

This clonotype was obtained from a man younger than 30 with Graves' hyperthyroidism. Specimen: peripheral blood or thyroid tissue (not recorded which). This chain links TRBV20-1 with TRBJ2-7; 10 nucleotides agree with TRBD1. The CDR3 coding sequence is TGCAGTGCTTCGGGACAGGGGTCCTACGAGCAGTACTTC. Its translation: CSASGQGSYEQYF.